These T cell receptor beta chains were read from a single sample in a study of T cells in Graves' hyperthyroidism and ophthalmopathy. TCRdb itself ran the multiplex PCR reads through MiXCR, one entry per CDR3 protein. The table records approximately 530,000 distinct CDR3 sequences, about a sixth of them present only once. Sequences were obtained from blood. These TCRs come from a woman aged 18 to 35 with Graves' hyperthyroidism. Both conserved end residues are part of each CDR3. D genes are given only for firm matches. Size is stated for part of the rows, as once, few or many counts, or as a class when the clone is expanded.

>TRBJ1-1|TRBV30|-|-
CAWSVLSGAKAFF
TGTGCCTGGAGTGTACTGTCGGGGGCCAAAGCTTTCTTT
>TRBJ2-1|TRBV28|TRBD1|-
CASSLAGGADNEQFF
TGTGCCAGCAGTTTAGCAGGGGGCGCCGACAATGAGCAGTTCTTC
>TRBJ1-6|TRBV3-1|-|many
CASSQEMYASPLHF
TGTGCCAGCAGCCAAGAAATGTACGCTTCACCCCTCCACTTT
>TRBJ2-7|TRBV30|TRBD2|many
CACWVGRSSYEQYF
TGTGCCTGCTGGGTCGGGAGGAGCTCCTACGAGCAGTACTTC
>TRBJ2-3|TRBV7-2|TRBD1|many
CASRDRGSTDTQYF
TGTGCCAGCAGGGACAGGGGCTCCACAGATACGCAGTATTTT
>TRBJ2-7|TRBV27|-|many
CASRLSPGLTSYEQYF
TGTGCCAGCCGCCTTAGTCCCGGGCTTACTTCCTACGAGCAGTACTTC
>TRBJ2-7|TRBV2|-|once
CASSKGQGTLNYEQYF
TGCGCCAGCAGCAAAGGCCAGGGGACACTTAACTACGAGCAGTACTTC
>TRBJ1-1|TRBV7-2|-|few
CASSQVALMAFF
TGTGCCAGCAGCCAAGTGGCCCTGATGGCTTTCTTT
>TRBJ1-2|TRBV19|-|few
CASSPTVLNYGYTF
TGTGCCAGTAGTCCTACTGTCCTTAACTATGGCTACACCTTC
>TRBJ1-4|TRBV18|-|many
CASSPRVGGNEKLFF
TGTGCCAGCTCACCACGTGTCGGAGGGAATGAAAAACTGTTTTTT
>TRBJ2-3|TRBV30|-|-
CAWSQVGDTQYF
TGTGCCTGGAGTCAGGTGGGAGATACGCAGTATTTT
>TRBJ2-5|TRBV12-3/TRBV12-4|-|-
CASSLWAGETQYF
TGTGCCAGCAGTTTATGGGCTGGGGAGACCCAGTACTTC
>TRBJ2-5|TRBV7-9|-|few
CASSSSVGVQETQYF
TGTGCCAGCAGCTCTTCGGTCGGGGTTCAAGAGACCCAGTACTTC
>TRBJ2-1|TRBV9|TRBD2|-
CASSVATGGEQFF
TGTGCCAGCAGCGTAGCTACGGGAGGGGAGCAGTTCTTC
>TRBJ1-2|TRBV28|-|many
CASRKKRDESYYGYTF
TGTGCCAGCAGAAAAAAACGAGACGAATCCTACTATGGCTACACCTTC
>TRBJ2-3|TRBV27|TRBD2|-
CASSQGWPGLAGGPIGTDTQYF
TGTGCCAGCAGTCAAGGCTGGCCGGGACTAGCGGGGGGACCCATAGGCACAGATACGCAGTATTTT
>TRBJ2-7|TRBV20-1|-|many
CSARVMQGYEQYF
TGCAGTGCTAGAGTGATGCAGGGGTACGAGCAGTACTTC
>TRBJ1-1|TRBV27|-|many
CASSLTSTAVNTEAFF
TGTGCCAGCAGTTTAACCTCGACAGCCGTGAACACTGAAGCTTTCTTT
>TRBJ1-6|TRBV30|-|-
CAWSKLTGNNSPLHF
TGTGCCTGGAGTAAACTAACAGGGAATAATTCACCCCTCCACTTT
>TRBJ2-2|TRBV27|-|few
CASSDRVAVMGGELFF
TGTGCCAGCAGTGACAGGGTAGCGGTTATGGGCGGGGAGCTGTTTTTT
>TRBJ2-7|TRBV20-1|-|many
CSASRDRQAYEQYF
TGCAGTGCTAGCAGGGACCGACAGGCCTACGAGCAGTACTTC
>TRBJ2-1|TRBV24-1|-|few
CATSDYAWQGAFNEQFF
TGTGCCACCAGTGATTACGCGTGGCAGGGTGCTTTCAATGAGCAGTTCTTC
>TRBJ1-1|TRBV7-9|TRBD1|-
CASSLGTGENTEAFF
TGTGCCAGCAGCTTAGGGACAGGAGAGAACACTGAAGCTTTCTTT
>TRBJ2-5|TRBV7-9|-|-
CASSLIAAQETQYF
TGTGCCAGCAGCTTAATAGCGGCCCAAGAGACCCAGTACTTC
>TRBJ2-4|TRBV9|TRBD2|-
CASSVEPGGTTELAKNIQYF
TGTGCCAGCAGCGTAGAACCGGGGGGGACAACCGAACTAGCCAAAAACATTCAGTACTTC
>TRBJ2-7|TRBV7-2|-|many
CASSIGVQYF
TGTGCCAGCAGCATCGGGGTGCAGTACTTC
>TRBJ2-5|TRBV5-1|TRBD1|-
CASSGTGRETQYF
TGCGCCAGCAGTGGGACAGGGAGGGAGACCCAGTACTTC
>TRBJ2-7|TRBV29-1|-|few
CSVAVDSYEQYF
TGCAGCGTTGCGGTGGATTCCTACGAGCAGTACTTC
>TRBJ2-5|TRBV20-1|-|many
CSAPQGVVETQYF
TGCAGTGCCCCACAGGGTGTGGTGGAGACCCAGTACTTC
>TRBJ2-7|TRBV28|-|many
CASSLLGTDSYEQYF
TGTGCCAGCAGTTTATTGGGGACGGACTCCTACGAGCAGTACTTC
>TRBJ1-6|TRBV7-2|TRBD1|few
CASSLEGQGGNSPLHF
TGTGCCAGCAGCTTAGAAGGACAGGGAGGGAATTCACCCCTCCACTTT
>TRBJ2-3|TRBV6-6|-|many
CASSYRRSTDTQYF
TGTGCCAGCAGTTACAGAAGGAGCACAGATACGCAGTATTTT
>TRBJ1-1|TRBV5-1|-|-
CASSLGRGQMNTEAFF
TGCGCCAGCAGCCTGGGGAGGGGACAAATGAACACTGAAGCTTTCTTT
>TRBJ1-4|TRBV12-3/TRBV12-4|TRBD1|many
CASSSDRGRIEKLFF
TGTGCCAGCAGTTCCGACAGGGGGAGGATTGAAAAACTGTTTTTT
>TRBJ1-1|TRBV20-1|-|few
CSALPIATGMGNTEAFF
TGCAGTGCCCTCCCGATAGCCACAGGGATGGGAAACACTGAAGCTTTCTTT
>TRBJ2-7|TRBV18|TRBD1|few
CASSPMTGAYEQYF
TGTGCCAGCTCACCAATGACAGGGGCCTACGAGCAGTACTTC
>TRBJ1-5|TRBV12-3/TRBV12-4|TRBD1|many
CASSLNRGAPQHF
TGTGCCAGCAGTTTAAACAGGGGAGCGCCCCAGCATTTT
>TRBJ1-4|TRBV2|TRBD1|many
CASSTPDRGFGKLFF
TGTGCCAGCAGTACTCCGGACAGGGGTTTCGGAAAACTGTTTTTT
>TRBJ1-5|TRBV2|-|many
CASRYSNQPQHF
TGTGCCAGCAGGTACAGTAATCAGCCCCAGCATTTT
>TRBJ1-1|TRBV5-1|-|-
CASSLDVVANTEAFF
TGCGCCAGCAGCTTGGATGTGGTTGCGAACACTGAAGCTTTCTTT
>TRBJ1-2|TRBV5-1|-|few
CASSLDGPSGGYTF
TGCGCCAGCAGCTTGGACGGCCCATCCGGAGGCTACACCTTC
>TRBJ1-5|TRBV19|-|once
CASGVSFLAGNQPQHF
TGTGCCAGCGGGGTATCTTTTTTGGCGGGCAATCAGCCCCAGCATTTT
>TRBJ2-7|TRBV6-1|TRBD1|-
CATHLSGTGGPEQYF
TGTGCCACACATCTTTCCGGGACAGGGGGCCCCGAGCAGTACTTC
>TRBJ1-1|TRBV28|-|many
CASSSFRGGTEAFF
TGTGCCAGCAGTTCATTTCGAGGGGGAACTGAAGCTTTCTTT
>TRBJ2-3|TRBV27|TRBD2|-
CASRWTSGTDTQYF
TGTGCCAGTAGATGGACTAGTGGCACAGATACGCAGTATTTT
>TRBJ1-1|TRBV7-2|TRBD1|many
CASSADRAGRGAFF
TGTGCCAGCAGCGCCGACAGGGCCGGGCGGGGAGCTTTCTTT
>TRBJ2-7|TRBV9|-|-
CASSEERMTYEQYF
TGTGCCAGCAGCGAGGAGAGGATGACCTACGAGCAGTACTTC
>TRBJ2-1|TRBV12-3/TRBV12-4|-|many
CASSFRGGRSYNEQFF
TGTGCCAGCAGTTTTAGGGGAGGCAGGTCCTACAATGAGCAGTTCTTC
>TRBJ2-7|TRBV6-2/TRBV6-3|-|few
CASTSLYEQYF
TGTGCCAGCACCTCCCTCTACGAGCAGTACTTC
>TRBJ2-3|TRBV7-2|-|-
CASSRGPGTDTQYF
TGTGCCAGCAGCAGGGGCCCAGGCACAGATACGCAGTATTTT
>TRBJ1-1|TRBV5-1|-|-
CASSFTEGVLGAEAFF
TGCGCCAGCAGCTTTACGGAGGGGGTTTTAGGGGCTGAAGCTTTCTTT
>TRBJ2-4|TRBV28|-|many
CASSPNGRAKNIQYF
TGTGCCAGCAGCCCTAACGGGAGAGCCAAAAACATTCAGTACTTC
>TRBJ2-1|TRBV4-3|TRBD2|-
CASSQDGPGGPNEQFF
TGCGCCAGCAGCCAAGATGGTCCGGGGGGGCCCAATGAGCAGTTCTTC
>TRBJ2-2|TRBV7-3|-|many
CASSPLPSPPGELFF
TGTGCCAGCAGCCCGCTACCCTCTCCACCCGGGGAGCTGTTTTTT